Listed below are T cell receptor beta chains from one sample, sequenced in a study of cytomegalovirus exposure and HLA in healthy donors. Clones were read by immunoSEQ multiplex PCR, and TCRdb kept only the in-frame ones, dropping some. The sample has some 150,000 clones; over 70% are singletons. Sequences were obtained from PBMCs. The receptors were sampled from a man younger than 45 in good health and CMV-seropositive. The CDR3 runs from the conserved cysteine through the conserved F or W. D genes are given only for firm matches. Size tells how often a clone was seen (once, few, many) or the class of an expanded clone, and some rows leave it out.

j_call d_call clone_size v_call cdr3_nt cdr3_aa
TRBJ1-5 . once TRBV5-6 TGTGCCAGCAGCTTCGGGGGAAGTCAGCCCCAGCATTTT CASSFGGSQPQHF
TRBJ1-1 TRBD1 once TRBV4-1 TGCGCCAGCAGCCAAGACCAGGGGACAGCAGACACTGAAGCTTTCTTT CASSQDQGTADTEAFF
TRBJ1-2 . once TRBV29-1 TGCAGCGTTGTGTCCAGGGTTGGTGGCTACACCTTC CSVVSRVGGYTF
TRBJ2-3 TRBD1 . TRBV5-6 TGTGCCAGCAGCTCCACCGGGACAGGGGAAAGGTCGTTGCATTTT CASSSTGTGERSLHF
TRBJ2-7 TRBD2 . TRBV7-9 TGTGCCAGCAGCCCGGGACTAGGGCCTGTCTACGAGCAGTACTTC CASSPGLGPVYEQYF
TRBJ1-6 TRBD1 . TRBV5-4 TGTGCCAGCAGCTCCCCGACAGGGAATAATTCACCCCTCCACTTT CASSSPTGNNSPLHF
TRBJ1-5 TRBD1 . TRBV9 TGTGCCAGCAGCGTAGAAGGACAGGGTGGGCAGCCCCAGCATTTT CASSVEGQGGQPQHF
TRBJ2-7 TRBD1 . TRBV4-3 TGCGCCAGCAGCCAAGCTGCGAGGGCAGGGGGCTTCCACGAGCAGTACTTC CASSQAARAGGFHEQYF
TRBJ2-7 . few TRBV5-5 TGTGCCAGCAGCATGTCGGACATAGGCTACGAGCAGTACTTC CASSMSDIGYEQYF
TRBJ1-1 TRBD1 . TRBV19 TGTGCCAGTAGAAGACAGGGTGGGATGAACACTGAAGCTTTCTTT CASRRQGGMNTEAFF
TRBJ1-2 . few TRBV6-6 TGTGCCAGCAGTGGGAACGGGGAGCGAGGAAACTATGGCTACACCTTC CASSGNGERGNYGYTF
TRBJ2-1 . once TRBV28 TGTGCCAGCAGCCTATCCGGTGCCCCAGGCAATGAGCAGTTCTTC CASSLSGAPGNEQFF
TRBJ2-1 . . TRBV19 TGTGCCAGTAGTACAGGTGGGAGTGAGCAGTTCTTC CASSTGGSEQFF
TRBJ2-7 TRBD1 . TRBV6-5 TGTGCCAGCAGTTTCAGACAGGGGTACGAGCAGTACTTC CASSFRQGYEQYF
TRBJ1-1 . . TRBV7-9 TGTGCCAGCAGCTTTCAGGGCTTGGGCACTGAAGCTTTCTTT CASSFQGLGTEAFF
TRBJ2-7 . few TRBV19 TGTGCCAGCCGTTTCGCGGGGAACTCCTACGAGCAGTACTTC CASRFAGNSYEQYF
TRBJ2-3 TRBD2 . TRBV6-5 TGTGCCAGCAAGATTAGCGGGACAGATACGCAGTATTTT CASKISGTDTQYF
TRBJ2-1 TRBD2 . TRBV27 TGTGCCAGCAGTTTCCCGGGACTATCGTACAATGAGCAGTTCTTC CASSFPGLSYNEQFF
TRBJ1-5 . . TRBV7-6 TGTGCCAGCAGCTTAGCCCTTAGCAATCAGCCCCAGCATTTT CASSLALSNQPQHF
TRBJ1-4 . once TRBV7-9 TGTGCCAGCACTGCAGGGGCCAATAATGAAAAACTGTTTTTT CASTAGANNEKLFF
TRBJ1-2 . . TRBV28 TGTGCCAGCAGATCGAAAACGGACTGGCTCTATGGCTACACCTTC CASRSKTDWLYGYTF
TRBJ2-7 TRBD1 . TRBV28 TGTGCCAGCAGTTACCCGGGACAGGGACCCTCCTACGAGCAGTACTTC CASSYPGQGPSYEQYF
TRBJ1-5 . . TRBV19 TGTGCCAGTAGTATCCCCAGGGGCAGGAGCGGGGAGAGCAATCAGCCCCAGCATTTT CASSIPRGRSGESNQPQHF
TRBJ1-2 . few TRBV15 TGTGCCACCAGCAGGGACTTCGGCTACACCTTC CATSRDFGYTF
TRBJ2-7 . . TRBV7-9 TGTGCCAGCAGCTTAGCCAGGACAACCTACGAGCAGTACTTC CASSLARTTYEQYF
TRBJ2-1 TRBD2 . TRBV4-3 TGCGCCAGCGGCCAAGGACTAGCGGAAACCGACAATGAGCAGTTCTTC CASGQGLAETDNEQFF
TRBJ1-1 . . TRBV6-1 TGTGCCAGCAGACTAAACACAAACACTGAAGCTTTCTTT CASRLNTNTEAFF
TRBJ2-1 TRBD2 . TRBV6-4 TGTGCCAGCAGTGACTTAGCGGGAGGGTACAATGAGCAGTTCTTC CASSDLAGGYNEQFF
TRBJ2-7 TRBD2 once TRBV5-4 TGTGCCAGCAGTCCCGGGACTAGCTATTCCTACGAGCAGTACTTC CASSPGTSYSYEQYF
TRBJ1-5 . . TRBV28 TGTGCCAGCAGTTCGGGAAATCAGCCCCAGCATTTT CASSSGNQPQHF
TRBJ2-7 TRBD2 . TRBV7-9 TGTGCCAGTACTAGCGGGAGCTCCTACGAGCAGTACTTC CASTSGSSYEQYF
TRBJ2-3 . . TRBV4-1 TGCGCCAGCAGCCAAAAGGGGCGAGGAGCAGATACGCAGTATTTT CASSQKGRGADTQYF
TRBJ1-3 . once TRBV7-2 TGTGCCAGCAGCTTAGGTCCCGTCAGGGGAAACACCATATATTTT CASSLGPVRGNTIYF
TRBJ1-2 . . TRBV4-1 TGCGCCAGCAGCCAAGTGACAGGTAATCGTGGCTACACCTTC CASSQVTGNRGYTF
TRBJ2-7 . . TRBV5-1 TGCGCCAGCAGCTATTACGGCAGCGGGTCCTCCTACGAGCAGTACTTC CASSYYGSGSSYEQYF
TRBJ1-5 TRBD1 . TRBV6-5 TGTGCCAGCAGAGAGGACAGGGGGCACAATCAGCCCCAGCATTTT CASREDRGHNQPQHF
TRBJ2-6 TRBD1 . TRBV10-2 TGCGCCAGCAGTGAGTCGAAACCGGGACAGTCACTCTCTGGGGCCAACGTCCTGACTTTC CASSESKPGQSLSGANVLTF
TRBJ1-3 . . TRBV7-2 TGTGCCAGCAGCTTATCAAGGCCAGGGGCTGGAAACACCATATATTTT CASSLSRPGAGNTIYF
TRBJ1-1 TRBD1 . TRBV6-5 TGTGCCAGCATCCAAGGGACAGGGACGTCTGAAGCTTTCTTT CASIQGTGTSEAFF
TRBJ2-2 . . TRBV19 TGTGCCAGTAGTAGGTACCGGACTGCGAACACCGGGGAGCTGTTTTTT CASSRYRTANTGELFF
TRBJ1-1 . . TRBV5-5 TGTGCCAGCAGCTCCTGGACAGTTAGGACTGAAGCTTTCTTT CASSSWTVRTEAFF
TRBJ1-2 . . TRBV28 TGTGCCAGCAACCCAGGTGTCACCCGCTATGGCTACACCTTC CASNPGVTRYGYTF
TRBJ2-1 TRBD2 . TRBV6-4 TGTGCCAGCAGTGACTCTTCGGGAGGGGGGCACAATGAGCAGTTCTTC CASSDSSGGGHNEQFF
TRBJ2-3 . . TRBV4-1 TGCGCCAGCAGCCAAACCCCCAGGGACTTTCCAGATACGCAGTATTTT CASSQTPRDFPDTQYF
TRBJ2-1 . . TRBV2 TGTGCCAGCAGTGAAGTCGGAAACGGGTCCTACAATGAGCAGTTCTTC CASSEVGNGSYNEQFF
TRBJ1-2 . . TRBV4-3 TGCGCCAGCAGCCAAGCTACAGGCAACTATGGCTACACCTTC CASSQATGNYGYTF
TRBJ1-2 TRBD1 . TRBV19 TGTGCCAGTAGCGGACAGGGGGCCGGCTATGGCTACACCTTC CASSGQGAGYGYTF
TRBJ1-2 TRBD1 once TRBV6-1 TGTGCCAGCAGTGTTGACAGGGCGTTAGGTGGCTACACCTTC CASSVDRALGGYTF
TRBJ2-3 . . TRBV1 TGCACCAGCAGCCAAGAGGGGGAGCGGGAGTCGCTTGATACGCAGTATTTT CTSSQEGERESLDTQYF
TRBJ2-1 . . TRBV6-5 TGTGCCAGCAGTTACGGGAGACTTCAACTCAATGAGCAGTTCTTC CASSYGRLQLNEQFF
TRBJ2-7 TRBD1 . TRBV4-1 TGCGCCAGCAGCCAAGCGCTGACAGGGGGTACCCACGAGCAGTACTTC CASSQALTGGTHEQYF
TRBJ2-7 . . TRBV15 TGTGCCACCAGCAGAGAGTACGGTGGCTCCTACGAGCAGTACTTC CATSREYGGSYEQYF
TRBJ1-1 TRBD1 . TRBV11-2 TGTGCCAGCAGCTTAGTAGGCAGGGGGGAGAGAGCTTTCTTT CASSLVGRGERAFF
TRBJ2-7 TRBD1 . TRBV28 TGTGCCAGCAGTTTATGGTGGACGGGACAGGGAAAAAACGAGCAGTACTTC CASSLWWTGQGKNEQYF
TRBJ1-6 TRBD1 . TRBV5-1 TGCGCCAGCAGCTTGGGGACAGGGTCTGGTTCACCCCTCCACTTT CASSLGTGSGSPLHF
TRBJ1-6 . once TRBV7-9 TGTGCCAGCAGCTTGTCAGGGTCTCGTTCACCCCTCCACTTT CASSLSGSRSPLHF
TRBJ2-1 . few TRBV4-2 TGTGCCAGCAGCCAAGATTCCAGATATGAGCAGTTCTTC CASSQDSRYEQFF
TRBJ1-4 . few TRBV5-1 TGCGCCAGCAGCGTACAGGGAACGGGTGAAAAACTGTTTTTT CASSVQGTGEKLFF